What follows is one T cell receptor (beta chain) and its context. As handled by the study authors: Amplified reference gene primers provided the basis for estimating nucleated cell counts. TCRdb's table, derived via immunoSEQ multiplex PCR, lists solely in-frame clones and lacks some. The D gene and trimming were derived from the DNA, and the V and J assignments and clone size from that table. The data hold about 39,000 clones, with 80% to 90% observed a single time. This specimen belongs to a study of blood T cell repertoires in COVID-19. Study-wide context: The samples span acute and convalescent COVID-19 from the United States, Italy and Spain. The analysed material was cDNA or gDNA that came from T cells, B-cell-depleted T cells, or PBMCs.

Trimming took 0 bases from V and 3 from J, leaving 11 bases between them. Germline CDR1 GTSNPN, CDR2 SVGIG (reference sequence). The CDR3 contains 14 residues. The V call is TRBV30, the J call TRBJ1-1; D remains unclear. The source material was peripheral blood. This TCR was recovered from a man aged 60 to 69 in a cohort sampled during active COVID-19. The CDR3 loop is CAWSVGGVYTEAFF. The CDR3 DNA is TGTGCCTGGAGTGTAGGCGGGGTGTACACTGAAGCTTTCTTT.